This T cell receptor beta chain was captured in a study of pediatric ulcerative colitis. The rectum was sampled with one to two pinch biopsies at colonoscopy. Before the diagnostic colonoscopy, ulcerative colitis patients were free of immunosuppressive medication. The CDR3 length is 13 residues. V lost 0 bases and J lost 8, with 11 bases in between. The germline V gene has CDR1 SGHDT and CDR2 YYEEEE. Clones were sequenced by immunoSEQ multiplex PCR, and TCRdb holds only the in-frame ones, with some missing. The sample shows 30,000 or so clones, roughly three quarters of them seen only once. This clone was seen only once. Its matching antigen is unknown. Study-wide findings and caveats: Compared with controls, ulcerative colitis showed greater blood-rectum clone sharing. In rectum, acute severe colitis had expanded clones and less diversity. No controls had the two rectal clonotypes shared by ulcerative colitis patients.

The sequenced sample consisted of gut tissue. The receptor comes from a boy younger than 18 with mild ulcerative colitis. This chain uses TRBV5-6 with TRBJ1-2, with D hard to call. CDR3 bases: TGTGCCAGCAGCTTGGACACCGCGGGCGGCTACACCTTC. This encodes CASSLDTAGGYTF.